The 21 T cell receptor beta chains below all came from one sample that was sequenced in a study of human T cells and chemical hapten exposure. TCRdb reprocessed the RACE reads with MiXCR, giving one entry per CDR3 protein. The sample holds fewer than 150,000 distinct CDR3 sequences; 13% are singletons and the top ten take approximately 2.6%. Time point indicated: pre-sensitization, week 0. The treatment here: therapeutic diphenylcyclopropenone sensitization with weekly scalp DPC. The input for sequencing was whole blood, taken in connection with sensitization to the hapten diphenylcyclopropenone (DPC). All receptors come from a woman between 18 and 29 years old with alopecia areata. Some clones in this sample may be carry-over from other donors' samples.

The V gene is TRBV27, the J gene TRBJ2-1; TRBD1 might be the D (6 bases). This CDR3 has 16 residues. V lost 6 bases, J lost 6 bases, and 21 bases lay in between. CDR1 and CDR2 (germline): MNHEY, SMNVEV (reference sequence). The CDR3 sequence: CASSFGYRTVPNEQFF. The CDR3 nucleotides are TGTGCCAGCAGCTTTGGATACCGGACAGTACCCAATGAGCAGTTCTTC.

This clonotype was counted a few times. The V gene is TRBV7-2, the J gene TRBJ2-3; TRBD2 is a possible D gene (7 bases). Per germline, CDR1 SGHTA and CDR2 FQGNSA. Between the trimmed V and J ends, which lost 2 bases and 2 bases, there was a span of 11 bases. This CDR3 comprises 15 residues. CDR3 coding DNA: TGTGCCAGCAGCTTACGGGGGGCTTTCACAGATACGCAGTATTTT. It specifies CASSLRGAFTDTQYF.

This clonotype was detected a few times. V gene TRBV12-5 combines with J gene TRBJ2-6, with D perhaps being TRBD1 or TRBD2 (5 bases each). V was pared by 6 bases and J by 2 bases, with 8 bases between. Germline CDR1 is LGHNT and CDR2 is FRNRAP. The CDR3 totals 14 residues. CDR3 DNA sequence: TGTGCTAGTGGAGGGACGGCTGGGGCCAACGTCCTGACTTTC. Translated: CASGGTAGANVLTF.

This clonotype was found many times. The chain has TRBV7-2 and TRBJ2-7; a possible D gene is TRBD2 (6 bases). The V gene's germline CDR1 is SGHTA and CDR2 FQGNSA. Trimming removed 4 bases from V and 3 bases from J, with 13 bases in between. The CDR3 length is 14 residues. For the CDR3, the DNA is TGTGCCAGCAGCTCGGGACTGAATGTCTACGAGCAGTACTTC. Translation: CASSSGLNVYEQYF.

The gene calls are TRBV9 and TRBJ1-5; the match to TRBD1 covers 9 bases. The CDR3 totals 14 residues. V shed 3 bases, J shed 9 bases, and the junction held 7 bases outside the gene matches. Germline V CDR1 and CDR2: SGDLS, YYNGEE. CDR3 DNA sequence: TGTGCCAGCAGCGCAACAGGGGGCGTCGGGCCCCAGCATTTT. Its translation is CASSATGGVGPQHF.

In this sample, this clonotype turned up many times. The chain is built from TRBV6-2 or TRBV6-3 and TRBJ2-1, with D hard to call. Trimming shortened V by 7 bases and J by 4 bases, and 17 bases separated the two germline ends. This CDR3 spans 15 amino acids. Per the germline V gene, CDR1 is MNHEY and CDR2 is SVGEGT. The CDR3: CASTHPTSRYNEQFF. The CDR3 DNA reads as TGTGCCAGCACCCACCCAACAAGTCGTTACAATGAGCAGTTCTTC.

This clonotype has only a few counts. The chain employs TRBV12-3 or TRBV12-4 and TRBJ1-2, with D tentatively TRBD1 (5 bases). The CDR3 contains 14 residues. The V gene lost 5 bases and the J gene lost 4 bases, with 14 bases spanning the gap. This CDR3 reads CASSTSRDFYGYTF. CDR3 in DNA: TGTGCCAGCAGTACCAGCCGGGACTTCTATGGCTACACCTTC.

The table lists this clonotype with a few counts. The rearrangement links TRBV6-1 to TRBJ1-2; D ambiguous. The ends were cut back, 5 bases at V and 6 bases at J, with 13 bases in the middle. This CDR3 has 13 amino acids. CDR1 and CDR2 from the germline V gene are MNHNS and SASEGT. CDR3 residues: CASSMAGWDGYTF. The DNA for the CDR3 is TGTGCCAGCAGTATGGCTGGGTGGGATGGCTACACCTTC.

J is TRBJ1-1 and V is TRBV20-1; TRBD1 might be the D (6 bases). The V end lost 1 base, the J end lost 11 bases, and 23 bases lay between the germline ends. Per germline, CDR1 DFQATT and CDR2 SNEGSKA (reference sequence). CDR3 size: 15 residues. The CDR3 spells CSARALEGLLRGAFF. CDR3 bases: TGCAGTGCTAGAGCCCTTGAGGGCCTCCTTAGGGGGGCTTTCTTT.

This rearrangement joins TRBV7-3 to TRBJ2-1; D might be TRBD2 (5 bases). V gave up 4 bases and J gave up 9 bases, with 10 bases separating them. This CDR3 comprises 12 residues. Germline values: CDR1 SGHTA, CDR2 FQGTGA. The CDR3 region has the DNA TGTGCCAGCAGCTCGGACTCAGGTGAGCAGTTCTTC. Translating gives CASSSDSGEQFF.

This clonotype was observed many times. The rearrangement uses TRBV9 and TRBJ1-1; D gene uncertain. The CDR3 contains 14 residues. Germline V gene data show CDR1 as SGDLS and CDR2 as YYNGEE. The germline V and J ends were trimmed by 0 bases and 5 bases, with 11 bases remaining between them. CDR3 residues: CASSVAEGWTEAFF. CDR3 in DNA: TGTGCCAGCAGCGTAGCGGAGGGTTGGACTGAAGCTTTCTTT.

This clonotype occurred a few times. The gene calls are TRBV29-1 and TRBJ2-7; D is ambiguous. The germline V gene has CDR1 SQVTM and CDR2 ANQGSEA. The CDR3 has 8 amino acids. V dropped 0 bases and J dropped 9 bases, with 0 bases sitting between them. Here the CDR3 reads CSVEEQYF. CDR3 coding DNA: TGCAGCGTTGAAGAGCAGTACTTC.

This chain links TRBV3-1 with TRBJ2-7; 12 nucleotides line up with TRBD1. Germline CDR1 and CDR2: LGHDT and YNNKEL (reference sequence). Trimming removed 3 bases from V and 6 bases from J; junction bases left unmatched: 3. The CDR3 sequence is 14 residues long. CDR3 sequence: CASSQGQGASEQYF. In DNA, the CDR3 is TGTGCCAGCAGCCAGGGACAGGGGGCGTCCGAGCAGTACTTC.

This clonotype was detected only a few times. This chain links TRBV4-1 with TRBJ2-7; 9 positions agree with TRBD2. CDR3 length equals 16 residues. Trimming cost V 0 bases and J 4 bases; bases outside gene matches: 7. Germline CDR1 is MGHRA and CDR2 is YSYEKL. CDR3 sequence: CASSQEPAGGSYEQYF. CDR3 sequence (DNA): TGCGCCAGCAGCCAAGAACCAGCGGGGGGTTCGTACGAGCAGTACTTC.

This clonotype has more than one count but fewer than ten. This rearrangement joins TRBV6-1 to TRBJ1-1; D might be TRBD1 (5 bases). This CDR3 contains 17 residues. V lost 5 bases and J 4 bases, leaving 23 bases between the germline ends. The germline gives CDR1 MNHNS, CDR2 SASEGT. In DNA form, the CDR3 reads TGTGCCAGCAGTCTCCTAATCGGGGCCGGGGAGGGCACTGAAGCTTTCTTT. It specifies CASSLLIGAGEGTEAFF.

The chain carries TRBV4-3 and TRBJ2-3; possibly TRBD1 for D (6 bases). The ends were cut back, 9 bases at V and 6 bases at J, with 16 bases in the middle. The germline CDR1 and CDR2 sequences are LGHNA and YSLEER. This CDR3 has 13 residues. CDR3 loop: CARVKGVRDTQYF. DNA of the CDR3: TGCGCCAGAGTGAAGGGGGTGCGGGATACGCAGTATTTT.

This clonotype was found many times. The chain recombines TRBV7-9 with TRBJ1-3; the D gene is possibly TRBD1 (5 bases). The ends were cut back, 3 bases at V and 2 bases at J, with 8 bases in the middle. CDR1 and CDR2 (germline): SEHNR, FQNEAQ (reference sequence). This CDR3 is built from 14 residues. The CDR3 region is CASSLKGPGNTIYF. The CDR3 nucleotides read TGTGCCAGCAGCTTGAAGGGGCCTGGAAACACCATATATTTT.

The chain carries TRBV21-1 and TRBJ1-2; the D segment call TRBD1 is taken from the table without a DNA check. TRBV21-1 has pseudogene status. The CDR3 length is 13 residues. In DNA, the CDR3 is TGTGCCAGCGCGGCTGGGGCTTCGGATGGCTACACCTTC. Amino acids: CASAAGASDGYTF.

This chain connects TRBV4-3 to TRBJ2-5; 12 nucleotides align to TRBD2. The germline V gene encodes CDR1 LGHNA and CDR2 YSLEER. The CDR3 length is 14 residues. The ends lost 8 bases at V and 5 bases at J; junction bases unmatched: 6. The CDR3 DNA sequence: TGCGCCAGCTCTTTGGGACTAGCGGGTGAGACCCAGTACTTC. Protein product: CASSLGLAGETQYF.

This clonotype has at least ten counts. V is TRBV7-9 and J is TRBJ1-1, with D hard to call. The V end was cut by 5 bases, the J end by 1 base, with 14 bases between. Per the germline V gene, CDR1 is SEHNR and CDR2 is FQNEAQ (reference sequence). The CDR3 extends over 15 amino acids. The CDR3 reads CASSHMWVGNTEAFF. Here the CDR3 DNA reads TGTGCCAGCAGCCACATGTGGGTAGGGAACACTGAAGCTTTCTTT.

The V and J genes are TRBV4-3 and TRBJ2-7; possible D gene TRBD1, 6 bases. V was pared by 5 bases and J by 0 bases, with 11 bases between. The CDR3 totals 14 residues. Per the germline V gene, CDR1 is LGHNA and CDR2 is YSLEER. The CDR3 here is CASSWDIHSYEQYF. DNA of the CDR3: TGCGCCAGCAGCTGGGACATTCACTCCTACGAGCAGTACTTC.